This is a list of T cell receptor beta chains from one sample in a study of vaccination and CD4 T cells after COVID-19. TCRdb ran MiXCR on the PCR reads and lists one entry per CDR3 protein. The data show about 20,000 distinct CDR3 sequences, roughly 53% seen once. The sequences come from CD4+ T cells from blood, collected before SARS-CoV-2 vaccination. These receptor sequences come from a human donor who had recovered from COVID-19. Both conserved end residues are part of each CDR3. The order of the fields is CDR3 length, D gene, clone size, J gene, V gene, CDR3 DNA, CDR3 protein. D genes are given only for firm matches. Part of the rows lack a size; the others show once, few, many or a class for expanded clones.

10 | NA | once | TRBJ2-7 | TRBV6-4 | TGTGCCAGCAGTGGCCCCGAGCAGTACTTC | CASSGPEQYF
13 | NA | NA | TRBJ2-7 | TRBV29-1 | TGCAGCGTTAGTGGCAGAGGGACCTACGAGCAGTACTTC | CSVSGRGTYEQYF
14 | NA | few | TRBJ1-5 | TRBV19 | TGTGCCAGTAGGGACCTCGGGAGCAATCAGCCCCAGCATTTT | CASRDLGSNQPQHF
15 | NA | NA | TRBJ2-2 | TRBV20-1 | TGCAGTGCTTTCGACTCGCGAACAGCCGACGGGGAGCTGTTTTTT | CSAFDSRTADGELFF
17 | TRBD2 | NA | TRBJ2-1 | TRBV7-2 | TGTGCCAGCAGCCCCCCCCTAGCGGGAGGGCTCGGCAATGAGCAGTTCTTC | CASSPPLAGGLGNEQFF
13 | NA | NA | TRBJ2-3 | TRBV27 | TGTGCCAGCAGTTACAGGTCCCCGCATACGCAGTATTTT | CASSYRSPHTQYF
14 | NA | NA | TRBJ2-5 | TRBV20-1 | TGCAGTGCTAGAGATTTAGGGGGGCAAGAGACCCAGTACTTC | CSARDLGGQETQYF
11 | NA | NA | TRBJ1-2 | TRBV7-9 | TGTGCCAGCAGCTTCGGTAATGGCTACACCTTC | CASSFGNGYTF
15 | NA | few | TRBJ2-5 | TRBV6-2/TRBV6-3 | TGTGCCAGCAGTTACTCCCAAGGGGATCGAGAGACCCAGTACTTC | CASSYSQGDRETQYF
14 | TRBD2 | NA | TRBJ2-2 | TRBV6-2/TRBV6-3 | TGTGCCGGTGGGACTAGCGGGATTACCGGGGAGCTGTTTTTT | CAGGTSGITGELFF
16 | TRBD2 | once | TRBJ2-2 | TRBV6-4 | TGTGCCAGCAGTGACACCCCAAGCGGGGACCCCGGGGAGCTGTTTTTT | CASSDTPSGDPGELFF
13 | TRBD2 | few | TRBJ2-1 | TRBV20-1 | TGCAGTGCTAGAACTAGCGGGACCAATGAGCAGTTCTTC | CSARTSGTNEQFF
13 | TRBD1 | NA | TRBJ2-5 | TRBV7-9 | TGTGCCAGCAGCCCGGGGACAGTAGAGACCCAGTACTTC | CASSPGTVETQYF
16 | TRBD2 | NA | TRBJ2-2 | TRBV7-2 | TGTGCCAGCAGCTTGACCCGACTAGCCGACACCGGGGAGCTGTTTTTT | CASSLTRLADTGELFF
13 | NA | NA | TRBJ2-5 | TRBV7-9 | TGTGCCAGCAGCGGACGGATTGGGGGGACCCAGTACTTC | CASSGRIGGTQYF
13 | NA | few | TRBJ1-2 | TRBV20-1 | TGCAGTGCTCGGACAGAGACTAACTATGGCTACACCTTC | CSARTETNYGYTF
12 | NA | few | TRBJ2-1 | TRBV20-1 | TGCAGTGGGGTAGCCGATTACAATGAGCAGTTCTTC | CSGVADYNEQFF
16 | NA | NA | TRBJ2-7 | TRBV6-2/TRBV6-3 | TGTGCCAGCAGTTACCCTGCAGGGCAGGTCGACTACGAGCAGTACTTC | CASSYPAGQVDYEQYF
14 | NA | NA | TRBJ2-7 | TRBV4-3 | TGCGCCAGCAGCCAGGAATGGACTCCCTACGAGCAGTACTTC | CASSQEWTPYEQYF
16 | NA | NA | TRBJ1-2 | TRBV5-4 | TGTGCCAGCAGCTCGAAGACAGGAGTAGCTAACTATGGCTACACCTTC | CASSSKTGVANYGYTF
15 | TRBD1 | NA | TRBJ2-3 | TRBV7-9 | TGTGCCAGCAGCCGGGACAGGGGGAAAACAGATACGCAGTATTTT | CASSRDRGKTDTQYF
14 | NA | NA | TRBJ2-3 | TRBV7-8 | TGTGCCAGCGCCAAAGGGGGGATCACAGATACGCAGTATTTT | CASAKGGITDTQYF
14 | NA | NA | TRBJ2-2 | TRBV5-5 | TGTGCCAGCAGTGCGGGGTCGGACACCGGGGAGCTGTTTTTT | CASSAGSDTGELFF
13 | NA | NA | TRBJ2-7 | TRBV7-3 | TGTGCCAGCAGCTCCCAACGGGGGAACGAGCAGTACTTC | CASSSQRGNEQYF
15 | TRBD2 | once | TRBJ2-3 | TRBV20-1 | TGCAGTGTAACTAGCGGGGGACCGAGCACAGATACGCAGTATTTT | CSVTSGGPSTDTQYF
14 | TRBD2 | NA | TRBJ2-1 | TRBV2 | TGTGCCAGCCAGCCTAGCGGAATCTACAATGAGCAGTTCTTC | CASQPSGIYNEQFF
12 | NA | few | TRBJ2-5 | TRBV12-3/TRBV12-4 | TGTGCCAGCAGTTTAGCGCCGGAGACCCAGTACTTC | CASSLAPETQYF
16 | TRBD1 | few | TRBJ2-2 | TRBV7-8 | TGTGCCAGCAGCTTAGCGCGACAGGGTCAAACCGGGGAGCTGTTTTTT | CASSLARQGQTGELFF
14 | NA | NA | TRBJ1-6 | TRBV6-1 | TGTGCCAGCAGTGAAAGGCCGGATAATTCACCCCTCCACTTT | CASSERPDNSPLHF
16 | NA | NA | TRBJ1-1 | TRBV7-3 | TGTGCCAGCAGCTCACCCGGCGGACTGGATAACACTGAAGCTTTCTTT | CASSSPGGLDNTEAFF
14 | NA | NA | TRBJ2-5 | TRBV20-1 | TGCAGTGCAACCCATGATCCGTACCAAGAGACCCAGTACTTC | CSATHDPYQETQYF
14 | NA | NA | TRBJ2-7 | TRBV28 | TGTGCCAGCAGGCATACCGGGACACCCTACGAGCAGTACTTC | CASRHTGTPYEQYF
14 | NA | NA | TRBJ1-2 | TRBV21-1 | TGTGCCAGCAGCAAGGGGGGACCGGACTATGGCTACACCTTC | CASSKGGPDYGYTF
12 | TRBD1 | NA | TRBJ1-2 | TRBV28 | TGTGCCATCGGACAGGGCAACTATGGCTACACCTTC | CAIGQGNYGYTF
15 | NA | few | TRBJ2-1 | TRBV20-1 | TGCAGTGCCCCTCGGTTAAGGGGATCCTACAATGAGCAGTTCTTC | CSAPRLRGSYNEQFF
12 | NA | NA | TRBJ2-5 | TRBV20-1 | TGCAGTGCGGCAGGGGTTATAGAGACCCAGTACTTC | CSAAGVIETQYF
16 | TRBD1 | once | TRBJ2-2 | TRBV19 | TGTGCCAGTAGTATCGAGGGACAGGGAGGTACCGGGGAGCTGTTTTTT | CASSIEGQGGTGELFF
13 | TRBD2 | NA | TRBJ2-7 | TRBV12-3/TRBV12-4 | TGTGCCAGCAGTCTTAGCGGGGGATACGAGCAGTACTTC | CASSLSGGYEQYF
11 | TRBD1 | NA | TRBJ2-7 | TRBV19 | TGTGCCAGTAGCGGACAGGGTGGCGAGTACTTC | CASSGQGGEYF
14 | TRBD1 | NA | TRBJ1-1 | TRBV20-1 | TGCAGTGCTAGCTTGTATGACAGGGTTACTGAAGCTTTCTTT | CSASLYDRVTEAFF
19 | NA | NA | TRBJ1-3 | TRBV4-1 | TGCGCCAGCAGCCAAGCCCCACTACGACAGGAGAGCTCTGGAAACACCATATATTTT | CASSQAPLRQESSGNTIYF
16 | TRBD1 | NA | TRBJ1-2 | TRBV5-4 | TGTGCCAGCAGCTTGGCCAGGACAGGGGATAACTATGGCTACACCTTC | CASSLARTGDNYGYTF
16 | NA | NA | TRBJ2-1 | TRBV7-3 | TGTGCCAGCAGCTTAAAAGGGCGGGTTTCCTACAATGAGCAGTTCTTC | CASSLKGRVSYNEQFF
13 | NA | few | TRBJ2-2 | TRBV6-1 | TGTGCCACCCAACTCAGGGGCACCGGGGAGCTGTTTTTT | CATQLRGTGELFF
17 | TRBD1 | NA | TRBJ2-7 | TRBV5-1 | TGCGCCAGCAGCTTGGGGACAGGGGGCAAGCGCTCCTACGAGCAGTACTTC | CASSLGTGGKRSYEQYF
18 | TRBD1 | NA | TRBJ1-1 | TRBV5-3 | TGTGCCAGAATCCTAGACACATATGGACAGGGGTTGAACACTGAAGCTTTCTTT | CARILDTYGQGLNTEAFF
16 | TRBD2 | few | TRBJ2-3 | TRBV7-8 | TGTGCCAGCAGCGGGACTAGCGGTACCGGGGCCCATACGCAGTATTTT | CASSGTSGTGAHTQYF
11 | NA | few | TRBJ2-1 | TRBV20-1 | TGCAGTGCTAACGTGTACAATGAGCAGTTCTTC | CSANVYNEQFF
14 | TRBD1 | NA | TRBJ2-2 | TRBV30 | TGTGCCTTAAAGACAGGGGCGAACACCGGGGAGCTGTTTTTT | CALKTGANTGELFF
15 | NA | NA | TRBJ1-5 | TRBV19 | TGTGCCAGTAGCACCACCAGGCAGGTTGCTCAGCCCCAGCATTTT | CASSTTRQVAQPQHF